This T cell receptor beta chain was captured in a study of fetal regulatory T cell absence and autoimmunity (dated by TCRdb to the late 2010s). For the wider study: Exocrine pancreas autoimmunity was observed in the IPEX patients in the absence of clinical diabetes.

There are 13 amino acids in the CDR3, from cysteine to phenylalanine inclusive. The entry retains the CDR3 DNA only, 39 bases that are in frame from base 1. Trimming removed 3 bases from V and 4 bases from J, leaving 10 bases between the germline ends. The germline V gene (reference sequence) yields LNHDA for CDR1 and SQIVND for CDR2. This clone came up once. Its antigen remains unidentified. The record has no base qualities; no much larger clone is one base away. The paper's findings and limits, for the study overall: The oligoclonal enrichment was taken as support for antigen-driven autoimmunity in the pancreas before birth in IPEX syndrome. Compared with cord blood, the pancreas TCR compartment showed significant oligoclonal enrichment, and some top clones were enriched more than 90-fold. TRB gene family usage was broadly similar between cord blood and pancreas, resembling published neonatal and adult repertoires.

Amplification and barcoding of TCRbeta CDR3 regions were carried out by two-step multiplex PCR on the immunoSEQ human TCRbeta survey platform. Sequencing of the libraries was done on Illumina instruments, and IgH was sequenced in parallel from the same samples. The original methods were these. To remove PCR and sequencing errors, raw reads were filtered against the IMGT V, D, J definitions and then binned using a nearest-neighbor algorithm. Clones were defined as identical nucleotide sequences, and differential abundance between tissues was assessed by per-clone Fisher exact tests with a pFDR threshold of p<0.01. Clones with frequencies too low for statistical inference were excluded by a minimum inclusion filter of 10 in either sample. The immunoSEQ Analyzer was used for pairwise clonal comparisons, and IMGT tools were used to assess gene family usage. As stored in TCRdb, this immuneACCESS dataset retains in-frame rearrangements with V and J assigned. A fraction of the clones does not appear; measured against another copy, unresolved V genes explain less than half of the discrepancy, and the remainder lacks a known reason. The D gene and trimming were derived from the DNA, and the V and J assignments and clone size from that table. Present in this sample are about 95,000 clones, approximately 75% of which were seen just once. The leading ten clones occupy 2% of the sample.

Repertoire sequencing was done on genomic DNA taken from frozen pancreas tissue. Genomic DNA, about 1.9-3.4 ug, was extracted from umbilical cord blood or frozen pancreas using the DNeasy Blood and Tissue Kit. The sequence derives from a male donor with IPEX syndrome. Specimen: pancreas tissue. The V gene is TRBV19 and the J gene is TRBJ2-7, with no reliable assignment of the D segment. The CDR3 corresponds to CASSISSRYEQYF. The DNA sequence is as follows: TGTGCCAGTAGTATTAGTTCCAGGTACGAGCAGTACTTC.